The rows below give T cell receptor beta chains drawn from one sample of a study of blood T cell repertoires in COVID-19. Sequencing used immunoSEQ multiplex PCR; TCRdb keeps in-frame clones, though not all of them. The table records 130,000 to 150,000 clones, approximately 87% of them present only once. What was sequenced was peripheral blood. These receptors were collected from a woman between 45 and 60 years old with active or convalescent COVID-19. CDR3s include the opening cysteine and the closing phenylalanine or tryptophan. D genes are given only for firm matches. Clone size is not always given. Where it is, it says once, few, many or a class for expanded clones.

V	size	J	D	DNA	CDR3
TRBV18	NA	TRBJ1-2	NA	TGTGCCAGCTCACCAATGAGGAGTACTAACTATGGCTACACCTTC	CASSPMRSTNYGYTF
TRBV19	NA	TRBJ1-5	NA	TGTGCCAGTAGTATAGCGGTTTACAGGGATAGCAATCAGCCCCAGCATTTT	CASSIAVYRDSNQPQHF
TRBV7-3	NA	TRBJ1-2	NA	TGTGCCAGCAGCTTAGGTCCCGGTATTGGCTACACCTTC	CASSLGPGIGYTF
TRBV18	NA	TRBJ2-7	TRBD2	TGTGCCAGCTCACCAGCAGCGGGAACTACCTACGAGCAGTACTTC	CASSPAAGTTYEQYF
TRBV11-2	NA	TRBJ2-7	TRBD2	TGTGCCAGCAGCCATACTAGCGGGAGGGCCCACGAGCAGTACTTC	CASSHTSGRAHEQYF
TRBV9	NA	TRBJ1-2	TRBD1	TGTGCCAGCAGCGTGGGGACAGAGAATGGCTACACCTTC	CASSVGTENGYTF
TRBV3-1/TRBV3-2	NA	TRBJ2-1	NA	TGTGCCAGCAGCCAAGCGGCAGGATTTCGTCGAGAGCAGTTCTTC	CASSQAAGFRREQFF
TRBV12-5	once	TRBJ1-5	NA	TGTGCTAGTGGTTTTGGAGACAGAGACAATCAGCCCCAGCATTTT	CASGFGDRDNQPQHF
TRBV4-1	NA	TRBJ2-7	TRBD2	TGCGCCAGCAGCCCCCCGGGAGGTCATTTTGACGAGCAGTACTTC	CASSPPGGHFDEQYF
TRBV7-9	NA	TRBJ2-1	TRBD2	TGTGCCAGCAGCTTACCGGCTAGCGGGGGTAATGAGCAGTTCTTC	CASSLPASGGNEQFF
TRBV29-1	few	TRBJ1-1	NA	TGCAGCGGGACTCCGTACCCGAACACTGAAGCTTTCTTT	CSGTPYPNTEAFF
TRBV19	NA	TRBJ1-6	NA	TGTGCCAGTAGTATTCAAGGCGTTCAGGGGAATTCACCCCTCCACTTT	CASSIQGVQGNSPLHF
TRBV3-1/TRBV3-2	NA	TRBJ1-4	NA	TGTGCCAGCAGCCAAAGGGAGCGGGAAAAACTGTTTTTT	CASSQREREKLFF
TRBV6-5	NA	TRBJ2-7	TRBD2	TGTGCCAGCAGTTACTCGGTAGCGGGAGGGCCCTACGAGCAGTACTTC	CASSYSVAGGPYEQYF
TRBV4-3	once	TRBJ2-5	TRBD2	TGCGCCAGCAGCCAAGGGGGGACTAGCGGGAGTGCTGGAGAGACCCAGTACTTC	CASSQGGTSGSAGETQYF
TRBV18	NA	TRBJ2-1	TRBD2	TGTGCCAACCGGGCTAGCGGGGGTGATGAGCAGTTCTTC	CANRASGGDEQFF
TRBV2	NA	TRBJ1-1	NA	TGTGCCAGCAGCTCCGAACTGGGCCCTGGGTACACTGAAGCTTTCTTT	CASSSELGPGYTEAFF
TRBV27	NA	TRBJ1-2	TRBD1	TGTGCCAGCAGCTCAGTAGGACAGGGAGGACTTAACTATGGCTACACCTTC	CASSSVGQGGLNYGYTF
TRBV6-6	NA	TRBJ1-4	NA	TGTGCCAGCAGTTTCGGACGGGGAACTAATGAAAAACTGTTTTTT	CASSFGRGTNEKLFF
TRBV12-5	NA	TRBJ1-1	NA	TGTGCTAGTGGGATCCACGCGGACACTGAAGCTTTCTTT	CASGIHADTEAFF
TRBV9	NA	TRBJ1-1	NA	TGTGCCAGCAGCGCCGTACAGGGGAACACTGAAGCTTTCTTT	CASSAVQGNTEAFF
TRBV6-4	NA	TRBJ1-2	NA	TGTGCCAGCCGGGGGAACGACTATGGCTACACCTTC	CASRGNDYGYTF
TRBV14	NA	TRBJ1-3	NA	TGTGCCAGCAGCCTTAACTCTGGAAACACCATATATTTT	CASSLNSGNTIYF